This TCR beta chain was identified during a study of T-cell memory formation after mild COVID-19. The study's findings and limits: In second-wave clones peaking day 37, SARS-CoV-2 specificity remained unconfirmed. From day 15 to 85, contracting clones were balanced between CD4 and CD8, whereas later expanders leaned toward CD4+.

This clonotype showed up just a few times. The antigen is undetermined. A single record per CDR3 protein comes from TCRdb applying MiXCR to the 5' RACE reads. Here the sample spans under 250,000 distinct CDR3 sequences, approximately 9% being singletons. Germline V gene data show CDR1 as LGHDT and CDR2 as YNNKEL (reference sequence). This CDR3 comprises 14 residues. Trimming took 3 bases from V and 5 from J, leaving 10 bases between them. Sequencing used PBMCs or a T cell subset sorted from them (not recorded which). The J gene is TRBJ2-2, the V gene TRBV3-1; TRBD2 is a possible D gene (5 bases). This TCR derives from a man aged 18 to 35 who had mild COVID-19 (a few samples of this study predate the infection). Cell type and time point are not known. This chain's CDR3 is CASSHNEGTGELFF. The DNA for the CDR3 is TGTGCCAGCAGCCACAATGAGGGAACCGGGGAGCTGTTTTTT.